Sequencing of this TCR beta chain was carried out in a study of response to subunit inactivated influenza vaccine. The study, taken as a whole, reports: Authors proposed each seasonal influenza vaccination draws in few new T cells.

TCRdb re-called the RT-PCR reads through MiXCR, storing one row per CDR3 protein. The table includes 500,000 to 600,000 distinct CDR3 sequences, around 11% detected once. The CDR3 sequence is 15 residues long. Germline V gene data show CDR1 as SEHNR and CDR2 as FQNEAQ (reference sequence). Trimming cost V 5 bases and J 0 bases, with 11 bases left between them. This clonotype appeared a few times. Its cognate antigen is unknown. The same data also went into a second study, on T cells expressing NK-cell markers. That source reports: A 5'RACE template switching approach incorporating UMIs was used to make TCR beta cDNA. Each TCR beta repertoire originated in sorted T cells that were CD3+CD56+NKG2C+, CD3+CD56+NKG2C- or CD3+CD56-NKG2C+.

The sample here was PBMCs from blood, taken on the day of vaccination. The rearrangement uses TRBV7-9 and TRBJ2-4; perhaps TRBD1 as D (6 bases). This TCR was recovered from a man aged 50 or older who received an inactivated influenza vaccine. CDR3 bases: TGTGCCAGCAGCCCCGACAGGCTAGCCAAAAACATTCAGTACTTC. Protein: CASSPDRLAKNIQYF.